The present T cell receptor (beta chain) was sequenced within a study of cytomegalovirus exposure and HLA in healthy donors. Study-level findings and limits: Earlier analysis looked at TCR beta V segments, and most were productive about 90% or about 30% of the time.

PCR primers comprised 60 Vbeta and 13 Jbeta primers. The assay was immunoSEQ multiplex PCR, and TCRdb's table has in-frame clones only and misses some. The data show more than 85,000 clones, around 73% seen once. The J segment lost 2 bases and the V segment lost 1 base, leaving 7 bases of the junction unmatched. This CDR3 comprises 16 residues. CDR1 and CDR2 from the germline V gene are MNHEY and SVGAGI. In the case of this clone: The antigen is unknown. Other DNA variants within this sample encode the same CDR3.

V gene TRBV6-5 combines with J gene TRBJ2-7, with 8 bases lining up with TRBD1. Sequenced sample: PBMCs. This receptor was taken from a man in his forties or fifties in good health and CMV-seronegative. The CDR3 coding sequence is TGTGCCAGCAGTTACTTCGGGACAGGACCCACCTACGAGCAGTACTTC. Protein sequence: CASSYFGTGPTYEQYF.